Listed below are T cell receptor beta chains from one sample, sequenced in a study of blood T cell repertoires in COVID-19. Profiling relied on immunoSEQ multiplex PCR, and the TCRdb table lists in-frame clones only, not all of them. The table shows around 300,000 clones, with more than 75% occurring only once. Sample: PBMCs or T cells enriched from blood (not recorded which). These TCRs come from a woman between 18 and 29 years old who had recovered from COVID-19. The CDR3 runs from the conserved cysteine through the conserved F or W. Each record gives: CDR3 DNA, CDR3 protein, clone size, J gene, V gene, D gene. The D gene is left open where the match is weak. A clone size is listed for some rows: how often the clone was seen (once, few, many), or a class if it is expanded.

DNA: TGTGCCAGCAGTTCCTCCGGGACTGGCACCTACGAGCAGTACTTC
CDR3: CASSSSGTGTYEQYF
size: NA
J: TRBJ2-7
V: TRBV27
D: NA

DNA: TGTGCCAGCAGCCCACCGGGGACAGCCTACACCGGGGAGCTGTTTTTT
CDR3: CASSPPGTAYTGELFF
size: NA
J: TRBJ2-2
V: TRBV7-9
D: TRBD1

DNA: TGTGCCAGCAGTTTAATGGAAGTCCGGAGGGGCGGCGAGCAGTACTTC
CDR3: CASSLMEVRRGGEQYF
size: NA
J: TRBJ2-7
V: TRBV28
D: NA

DNA: TGTGCCAGCTCACCATGGTCGAGGCCTAAGGACATTCAGTACTTC
CDR3: CASSPWSRPKDIQYF
size: once
J: TRBJ2-4
V: TRBV18
D: NA

DNA: TGTGCCAGTAGTGGGGCAGCTCTCGAACCTAATACGCAGTATTTT
CDR3: CASSGAALEPNTQYF
size: NA
J: TRBJ2-3
V: TRBV19
D: NA

DNA: TGTGCCAGCAGCTTAGATGCGTGGACAGGGAATTCACCCCTCCACTTT
CDR3: CASSLDAWTGNSPLHF
size: NA
J: TRBJ1-6
V: TRBV5-5
D: TRBD1

DNA: TGTGCCAGCAGCTTGGACAGTTCGCTCTATGGCTACACCTTC
CDR3: CASSLDSSLYGYTF
size: NA
J: TRBJ1-2
V: TRBV5-5
D: NA

DNA: TGTGCCAGCAGCTTGGGGGCGGGAGGGCCCTACGAGCAGTACTTC
CDR3: CASSLGAGGPYEQYF
size: NA
J: TRBJ2-7
V: TRBV7-9
D: TRBD2

DNA: TGTGCCAGTAGTGAAAACACCCATTCACCCCTCCACTTT
CDR3: CASSENTHSPLHF
size: NA
J: TRBJ1-6
V: TRBV19
D: NA

DNA: TGTGCCAGCAATCGGGACAATTTGGTCGACGAGCAGTACTTC
CDR3: CASNRDNLVDEQYF
size: NA
J: TRBJ2-7
V: TRBV2
D: NA

DNA: TGTGCCAGCAGCTTAGGACTAGCGGGCTACAATGAGCAGTTCTTC
CDR3: CASSLGLAGYNEQFF
size: once
J: TRBJ2-1
V: TRBV7-3
D: TRBD2

DNA: TGTGCCAGCATGGGGGGACGCTACGAGCAGTACTTC
CDR3: CASMGGRYEQYF
size: NA
J: TRBJ2-7
V: TRBV2
D: NA